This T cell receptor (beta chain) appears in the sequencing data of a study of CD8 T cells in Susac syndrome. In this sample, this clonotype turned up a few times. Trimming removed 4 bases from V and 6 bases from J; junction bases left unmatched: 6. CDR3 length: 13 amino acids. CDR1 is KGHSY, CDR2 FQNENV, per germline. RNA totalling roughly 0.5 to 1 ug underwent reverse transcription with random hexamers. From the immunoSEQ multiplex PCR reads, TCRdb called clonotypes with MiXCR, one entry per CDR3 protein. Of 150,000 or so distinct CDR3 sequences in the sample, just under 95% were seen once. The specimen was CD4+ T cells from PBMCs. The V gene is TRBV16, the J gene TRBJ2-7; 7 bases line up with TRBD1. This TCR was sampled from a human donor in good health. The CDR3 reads CASSRQGLGEQYF. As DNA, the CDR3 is TGTGCCAGCAGCCGACAGGGATTAGGCGAGCAGTACTTC.